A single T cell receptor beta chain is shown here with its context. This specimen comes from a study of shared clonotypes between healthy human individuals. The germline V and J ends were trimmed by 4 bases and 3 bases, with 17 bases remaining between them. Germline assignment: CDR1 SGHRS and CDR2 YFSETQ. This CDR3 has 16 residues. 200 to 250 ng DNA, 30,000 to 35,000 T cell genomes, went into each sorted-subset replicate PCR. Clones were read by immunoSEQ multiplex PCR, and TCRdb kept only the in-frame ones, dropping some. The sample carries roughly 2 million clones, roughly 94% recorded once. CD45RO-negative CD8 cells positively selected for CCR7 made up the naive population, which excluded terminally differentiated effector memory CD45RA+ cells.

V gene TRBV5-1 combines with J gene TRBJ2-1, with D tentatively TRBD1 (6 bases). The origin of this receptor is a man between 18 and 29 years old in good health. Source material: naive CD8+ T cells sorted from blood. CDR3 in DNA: TGCGCCAGCAGCCCCGAGGCCGGGACACTCTACAATGAGCAGTTCTTC. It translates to CASSPEAGTLYNEQFF.